This T cell receptor beta chain was recovered during a study of cytomegalovirus exposure and HLA in healthy donors. General study results and limits: CMV serostatus was the only immune exposure information that was available.

The V gene end was trimmed by 0 bases and the J gene end by 7 bases; junction bases not matched to a gene: 11. The CDR3 has 16 amino acids. The V gene's germline CDR1 is GTSNPN and CDR2 SVGIG (reference sequence). As regards this clone: The target antigen is unknown.

The study ran its PCR with 60 Vbeta and 13 Jbeta primers. Clones were read by immunoSEQ multiplex PCR, and TCRdb kept only the in-frame ones, dropping some. The table lists about 140,000 clones, roughly three quarters of them singletons. The TCR was taken from a man between 35 and 55 years old in good health and CMV-seronegative. The V call is TRBV30, the J call TRBJ1-4; 7 bases align to TRBD1. Sequencing was carried out using PBMCs. The CDR3 region has the DNA TGTGCCTGGAGTGTAGGGGGCGTCCTCGTAGGTGAAAAACTGTTTTTT. Protein: CAWSVGGVLVGEKLFF.